This is a list of T cell receptor beta chains from one sample in a study of OX40 agonist ivuxolimab in advanced cancers. The data were produced by immunoSEQ multiplex PCR, yet TCRdb's version contains in-frame clones alone and is incomplete. The table includes approximately 66,000 clones, 65% to 90% detected once. The input for sequencing was CD4+ or CD8+ T cells sorted from blood, taken in a trial of the OX40 agonist ivuxolimab. Receptors were obtained from an adult with an advanced solid tumor such as melanoma, head and neck, liver or kidney cancer. CDR3s include the opening cysteine and the closing phenylalanine or tryptophan. D genes are given only for firm matches. Clone size is given for some rows only: seen once, a few or many times, or a class if the clone is expanded.

D gene,J gene,clone size,V gene,CDR3 DNA,CDR3 protein
NA,TRBJ1-2,NA,TRBV19,TGTGCCAGCGAAACTATCCAGGGGCAGCACAACTATGGCTACACCTTC,CASETIQGQHNYGYTF
NA,TRBJ1-2,NA,TRBV30,TGTGCCTGGAGTAAAATGGTCGGGGACCCATATGGCTACACCTTC,CAWSKMVGDPYGYTF
NA,TRBJ1-1,NA,TRBV7-2,TGTGCCAGCAGCTTTTCCGGGACGAACGGAGCTTTCTTT,CASSFSGTNGAFF
NA,TRBJ1-2,NA,TRBV7-2,TGTGCCAGCAGCCTAGCCGGGTTCTCGCTCTATGGCTACACCTTC,CASSLAGFSLYGYTF
TRBD2,TRBJ2-1,NA,TRBV9,TGTGCCAGCAGCCCCCGACTAGCGGTGACAGAGCAGTTCTTC,CASSPRLAVTEQFF
TRBD2,TRBJ2-1,once,TRBV5-4,TGTGCCAGCAGCTTGGCCGGGCAGCGGGGTTCCTACAATGAGCAGTTCTTC,CASSLAGQRGSYNEQFF
TRBD1,TRBJ2-2,NA,TRBV18,TGTGCCAGCTCACCAACGGGACAGGGAGGAGTTGGGGAGCTGTTTTTT,CASSPTGQGGVGELFF
NA,TRBJ2-1,NA,TRBV7-3,TGTGCCAGCAGTCCCCGGGGTCTCGTTGGCTACAATGAGCAGTTCTTC,CASSPRGLVGYNEQFF
TRBD2,TRBJ2-1,NA,TRBV11-2,TGTGCCAGCAGCTTAGTGGGCGGGAGGGGCAATGAGCAGTTCTTC,CASSLVGGRGNEQFF
TRBD1,TRBJ2-7,NA,TRBV5-1,TGCGCCAGCAGCTTGGATCGCAGGGGGCTTCTCTACGAGCAGTACTTC,CASSLDRRGLLYEQYF
NA,TRBJ1-6,NA,TRBV30,TGTGCCTGGAACCCCGGCAGGGACAATTCACCCCTCCACTTT,CAWNPGRDNSPLHF
NA,TRBJ2-2,NA,TRBV28,TGTGCCAGCAGTTTCGGTGGAGGGGGCCTTCGGGAGCTGTTTTTT,CASSFGGGGLRELFF
NA,TRBJ1-1,NA,TRBV7-9,TGTGCCAGCAGCTTACCCCGAGCAGCCTACACTGAAGCTTTCTTT,CASSLPRAAYTEAFF
TRBD1,TRBJ1-5,NA,TRBV6-5,TGTGCCAGCAGTGTCCGGGACAGCAGGGATCCCCAGCATTTT,CASSVRDSRDPQHF
TRBD2,TRBJ2-5,once,TRBV30,TGTGCCTGGAGCCTCGGGGCGGGGGGCGGTCAAGAGACCCAGTACTTC,CAWSLGAGGGQETQYF
NA,TRBJ1-3,NA,TRBV5-1,TGCGCCAGCAGCTTGCTCCCAGGGGAAAACACCATATATTTT,CASSLLPGENTIYF
NA,TRBJ2-4,NA,TRBV19,TGTGCCAGTAGTGCGGGGACTCCCCTAGCCAAAAACATTCAGTACTTC,CASSAGTPLAKNIQYF
NA,TRBJ1-2,NA,TRBV6-6,TGTGCCAGCAGTAAAGACAGATCCGGCGACTATGGCTACACCTTC,CASSKDRSGDYGYTF
NA,TRBJ1-5,NA,TRBV19,TGTGCCAGTAGTGACCAGAGGGGAAGGGGCCCACTTAGCAATCAGCCCCAGCATTTT,CASSDQRGRGPLSNQPQHF
NA,TRBJ1-5,NA,TRBV7-2,TGTGCCAGCAGCTTGGATTATCAGCCCCAGCATTTT,CASSLDYQPQHF
NA,TRBJ1-2,NA,TRBV5-4,TGTGCCAGCAGCGCCCAGACAGGCGTGTATGGCTACACCTTC,CASSAQTGVYGYTF
NA,TRBJ2-1,NA,TRBV30,TGTGCCTCCCAAGAGGGTAACTCCTACAATGAGCAGTTCTTC,CASQEGNSYNEQFF
TRBD1,TRBJ2-1,NA,TRBV5-6,TGTGCCAGCAGCTATACAGGGGTCTCCTACAATGAGCAGTTCTTC,CASSYTGVSYNEQFF
TRBD1,TRBJ2-5,NA,TRBV6-6,TGTGCCAGCAGAATACAGGGGGCAGGAGAGACCCAGTACTTC,CASRIQGAGETQYF
NA,TRBJ1-5,NA,TRBV19,TGTGCCAGTAGGAATCGCGGGGTGGGCTACAGCAATCAGCCCCAGCATTTT,CASRNRGVGYSNQPQHF
TRBD2,TRBJ2-1,NA,TRBV18,TGTGCCAGCTCACCTACTAGCGGGAGGGCCAAGGGCGAGCAGTTCTTC,CASSPTSGRAKGEQFF
TRBD2,TRBJ2-2,NA,TRBV7-3,TGTGCCAGCAGGAACGGGACTAACTTCGGGGAGCTGTTTTTT,CASRNGTNFGELFF
NA,TRBJ2-7,once,TRBV28,TGTGCCAGCAGTCCTCCCGGGACCATTTCCTACGAGCAGTACTTC,CASSPPGTISYEQYF
TRBD2,TRBJ2-1,NA,TRBV18,TGTGCCAGCTCACCAGGCGGGGGGGCCGACAATGAGCAGTTCTTC,CASSPGGGADNEQFF
NA,TRBJ2-6,few,TRBV6-6,TGTGCCAGCAGCGATACCTCTGGGGCCAACGTCCTGACTTTC,CASSDTSGANVLTF
TRBD1,TRBJ1-4,NA,TRBV7-2,TGTGCCAGCAGCTTCACCGGGACAGGTGAAAAACTGTTTTTT,CASSFTGTGEKLFF
TRBD2,TRBJ2-5,once,TRBV19,TGTGCCAGTAGTCACCCGGGACTAGCGGGGGGGCTTGAGACCCAGTACTTC,CASSHPGLAGGLETQYF
TRBD1,TRBJ2-6,NA,TRBV5-1,TGCGCCAGCAGCTTGGTGGACAGGGGATCGAGCTCTGGGGCCAACGTCCTGACTTTC,CASSLVDRGSSSGANVLTF
NA,TRBJ2-3,once,TRBV10-3,TGTGCCATCAGTGAGTCGGGCGGAGACACAGATACGCAGTATTTT,CAISESGGDTDTQYF
NA,TRBJ1-1,NA,TRBV6-5,TGTGCCAGCAGTTACGATCAGGGTAGGGACACTGAAGCTTTCTTT,CASSYDQGRDTEAFF
NA,TRBJ2-7,NA,TRBV5-1,TGCGCCAGCAGCTTGTCAGTGGGTGGCTACGAGCAGTACTTC,CASSLSVGGYEQYF
NA,TRBJ2-5,NA,TRBV19,TGTGCCAGTAGTTTTAGCGCCCAAGAGACCCAGTACTTC,CASSFSAQETQYF
NA,TRBJ2-6,once,TRBV28,TGTGCCAGCAGTCCCCCCGGACTGCCCTCTGGGGCCAACGTCCTGACTTTC,CASSPPGLPSGANVLTF
NA,TRBJ1-2,NA,TRBV2,TGTGCCAGCAGTGGCTCGGTAAACTATGGCTACACCTTC,CASSGSVNYGYTF
NA,TRBJ1-4,once,TRBV10-3,TGTGCCATCAGTGTAGGAGGAACTAATGAAAAACTGTTTTTT,CAISVGGTNEKLFF
TRBD1,TRBJ1-2,NA,TRBV19,TGTGCCAGTAATCGCCGGGACAGGGTAGGCTATGGCTACACCTTC,CASNRRDRVGYGYTF
TRBD1,TRBJ2-7,few,TRBV5-1,TGCGCCAGCAGCTTGGACGGGACAGTCTACGAGCAGTACTTC,CASSLDGTVYEQYF
TRBD1,TRBJ2-7,once,TRBV6-1,TGTGCCAGCAGTGGTTACAGGGGGCCCTACGAGCAGTACTTC,CASSGYRGPYEQYF
TRBD2,TRBJ2-7,NA,TRBV4-2,TGTGCCAGCAGCCCAGGTTCGGCGGGAGCCATGTACTTC,CASSPGSAGAMYF
NA,TRBJ2-7,NA,TRBV6-5,TGTGCCAGCAGTTACGTCTACTACGAGCAGTACTTC,CASSYVYYEQYF
TRBD1,TRBJ2-5,few,TRBV18,TGTGCCAGCTCTCTGGACAGGCAAGAGACCCAGTACTTC,CASSLDRQETQYF
NA,TRBJ1-4,once,TRBV7-8,TGTGCCAGCAGTCGCTTTACCGGGGAAAAACTGTTTTTT,CASSRFTGEKLFF
TRBD1,TRBJ1-2,NA,TRBV29-1,TGCAGCGTTGTTCTAGCAGGGGGAGGAAACTATGGCTACACCTTC,CSVVLAGGGNYGYTF
NA,TRBJ1-3,NA,TRBV27,TGTGCCAGCAGTTCGGGGGACGGCCGGCGAAACACCATATATTTT,CASSSGDGRRNTIYF
NA,TRBJ2-3,NA,TRBV7-2,TGTGCCAGCAGCTTAGGTGTGAGCACAGATACGCAGTATTTT,CASSLGVSTDTQYF
TRBD2,TRBJ2-2,NA,TRBV30,TGTGCCTGGAGTGGGCGGGAGAGCACCGGGGAGCTGTTTTTT,CAWSGRESTGELFF
NA,TRBJ1-4,NA,TRBV2,TGTGCCAGCAGTGAAGCAGAGGGCGGTAATGAAAAACTGTTTTTT,CASSEAEGGNEKLFF